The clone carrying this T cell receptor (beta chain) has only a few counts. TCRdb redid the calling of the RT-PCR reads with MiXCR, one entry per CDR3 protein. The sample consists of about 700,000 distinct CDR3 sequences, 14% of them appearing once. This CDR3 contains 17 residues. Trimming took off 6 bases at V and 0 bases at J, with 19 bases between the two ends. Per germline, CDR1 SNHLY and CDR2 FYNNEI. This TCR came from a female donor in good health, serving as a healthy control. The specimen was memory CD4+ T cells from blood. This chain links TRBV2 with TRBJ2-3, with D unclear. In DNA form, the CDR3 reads TGTGCCAGCAGGCCGGATGAAGGCGTTGGGAGCACAGATACGCAGTATTTT. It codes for CASRPDEGVGSTDTQYF. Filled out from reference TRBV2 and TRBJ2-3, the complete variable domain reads EPEVTQTPSHQVTQMGQEVILRCVPISNHLYFYWYRQILGQKVEFLVSFYNNEISEKSEIFDDQFSVERPDGSNFTLKIRSTKLEDSAMYFCASRPDEGVGSTDTQYFGPGTRLTVL.